These 6 T cell receptor beta chains share one sample of origin, sequenced in a study of neurological immune-mediated disorders. TCRdb reanalysed the 5' RACE reads using MiXCR and keeps one entry per CDR3 protein. Here the sample spans tens of thousands of distinct CDR3 sequences, 2% to 3% being singletons. The specimen sequenced was PBMCs. These receptor sequences come from a woman under 40 with multiple sclerosis.

Note on this clonotype: This may be a read error: a much more frequent sequence differs by one nucleotide. This chain links TRBV7-9 with TRBJ2-2; either TRBD1 or TRBD2 may supply D (5 bases each). Germline values: CDR1 SEHNR, CDR2 FQNEAQ (reference sequence). The CDR3 contains 13 residues. The CDR3 nucleotides read TGTGCCAGCAGCTTAGAATCTACCGGGGCGCTGTTTTTT. Encoded protein: CASSLESTGALFF.

This clonotype was seen ten or more times. The chain has TRBV11-2 and TRBJ1-6; unclear D gene. CDR1 SGHAT and CDR2 FQNNGV come from the germline V gene. V was clipped by 3 bases and J by 7 bases, with 10 bases between them. The CDR3 runs to 14 residues. The chain's CDR3 is CASSLGAGNSPLHF. For the CDR3, the DNA is TGTGCCAGCAGCTTGGGTGCGGGGAATTCACCCCTCCACTTT.

The sample holds many counts of this clonotype. The rearrangement joins TRBV27 to TRBJ1-1, with 7 bases fitting TRBD1. V was pared by 8 bases and J by 4 bases, with 10 bases of the junction left unmatched. This CDR3 is 14 amino acids long. Per germline, CDR1 MNHEY and CDR2 SMNVEV (reference sequence). The CDR3 loop reads CASGDGTDPTEAFF. CDR3 DNA sequence: TGTGCCAGCGGCGACGGGACAGACCCCACTGAAGCTTTCTTT.

This clonotype was recorded at least ten times. The chain has TRBV7-2 and TRBJ2-1, with a weak D call TRBD2 (5 bases). The CDR3 has 14 residues. V dropped 1 base and J dropped 5 bases, with 9 bases sitting between them. Germline CDR1 is SGHTA and CDR2 is FQGNSA. The CDR3 is CASSLDPSHNEQFF. The CDR3 DNA sequence: TGTGCCAGCAGCTTAGATCCTAGCCACAATGAGCAGTTCTTC.

This clonotype occurred many times. The chain has TRBV9 and TRBJ1-1, with 7 positions matching TRBD1. In germline, CDR1 is SGDLS, CDR2 YYNGEE. This CDR3 is built from 14 residues. V lost 0 bases and J lost 7; bases outside the gene matches: 6. The CDR3 loop is CASSVGRQGSEAFF. DNA for the CDR3: TGTGCCAGCAGCGTAGGAAGACAGGGCAGTGAAGCTTTCTTT. Filled out from reference TRBV9 and TRBJ1-1, the complete variable domain reads DSGVTQTPKHLITATGQRVTLRCSPRSGDLSVYWYQQSLDQGLQFLIQYYNGEERAKGNILERFSAQQFPDLHSELNLSSLELGDSALYFCASSVGRQGSEAFFGQGTRLTVV.

In its sample, this clonotype was seen many times. The chain combines TRBV3-1 with TRBJ2-1; no clear D. The germline V gene has CDR1 LGHDT and CDR2 YNNKEL (reference sequence). Trimming cost V 4 bases and J 9 bases, with 10 bases left between them. This CDR3 has 12 amino acids. The CDR3 bases are TGTGCCAGCAGCCCACTCGGTGTTGAGCAGTTCTTC. Residues: CASSPLGVEQFF.